This passage covers 24 T cell receptor beta chains from one sample sequenced in a study of vaccination and CD4 T cells after COVID-19. Researchers used the Oncomine TCR Beta short-read assay to sequence DNA from cultured CD4+ T cells. Each CDR3 protein is one row after TCRdb ran MiXCR on the PCR reads. There are about 18,000 distinct CDR3 sequences in the sample; approximately 60% occur only once, and 7.9% lies in the top ten. The sample's treatment: roughly nine-day PBMC culture with coronavirus spike peptide pools or control peptides (ViraFEST assay). These TCRs' antigens remain unknown. The sequenced sample consisted of CD4+ T cells from blood, cultured in vitro. All receptors come from a human donor who had recovered from COVID-19.

This clonotype was detected only a few times. The chain carries TRBV20-1 and TRBJ1-5; D not certain. The CDR3 is made up of 13 amino acids. The germline gives CDR1 DFQATT, CDR2 SNEGSKA (reference sequence). The CDR3 DNA reads TGCAGCACTCCGCCACGAATGGGTCAGCCCCAGCATTTT. It yields the protein CSTPPRMGQPQHF.

This clonotype was seen more than once but under ten times. This chain links TRBV11-3 with TRBJ2-3, with D unresolved. Germline V gene data show CDR1 as SGHNT and CDR2 as YENEEA. The CDR3 length is 15 residues. The V gene lost 0 bases and the J gene lost 12 bases, with 19 bases spanning the gap. As DNA, the CDR3 is TGTGCCAGCAGCTTAGATCGAATGGTTGGATTACCCCAGTATTTT. This translates into CASSLDRMVGLPQYF.

This clonotype showed up just a few times. This sequence joins TRBV24-1 and TRBJ1-2; no definite D call. The V end lost 0 bases, the J end lost 7 bases, and 5 bases lay between the germline ends. The CDR3 is made up of 12 amino acids. Germline values: CDR1 KGHDR, CDR2 SFDVKD. CDR3 DNA: TGTGCCACCAGTGATTTGGGCCGTGGCTACACCTTC. Amino acid sequence: CATSDLGRGYTF.

The chain combines TRBV27 with TRBJ1-6, with D maybe TRBD1 (5 bases). Germline V gene data show CDR1 as MNHEY and CDR2 as SMNVEV (reference sequence). V was pared by 2 bases and J by 5 bases, with 10 bases between. CDR3 length: 15 amino acids. The CDR3 protein is CASSLIQGNNSPLHF. In nucleotides, the CDR3 is TGTGCCAGCAGTTTAATCCAGGGCAATAATTCACCCCTCCACTTT.

The chain uses TRBV7-2 and TRBJ2-3; D unresolved. Germline V gives CDR1 SGHTA, CDR2 FQGNSA. Trimming stripped 0 bases from V and 8 bases from J, with 9 bases between. The CDR3 consists of 13 residues. The DNA of the CDR3 is TGTGCCAGCAGCTTAGCGGACGAGAGTACGCAGTATTTT. Translation: CASSLADESTQYF.

The CDR3 DNA follows: TGCAGTGCCCCAACTAGCGGGAGGGAGACCCAGTACTTC. Its translation: CSAPTSGRETQYF. The gene calls are TRBV20-1 and TRBJ2-5; TRBD2 matches 12 bases. The CDR3 is 13 residues long. The V and J ends lost 6 bases and 5 bases, in that order; junction bases with no gene match: 4. The germline CDR1 and CDR2 sequences are DFQATT and SNEGSKA (reference sequence).

This clonotype was found a few times. The chain recombines TRBV10-3 with TRBJ1-6, with TRBD1 matching 8 bases. Germline CDR1 and CDR2: ENHRY and SYGVKD. After removal of 7 bases from V and 7 bases from J, the junction contained 3 bases not matched to a gene. This CDR3 has 13 amino acids. The CDR3 coding sequence is TGTGCCATCACAGGGGGCAGGAATTCACCCCTCCACTTT. It encodes CAITGGRNSPLHF.

This clonotype has more than one count but fewer than ten. The chain links TRBV21-1 to TRBJ1-1; TRBD1 is the table's D call and was not checked against the DNA. TRBV21-1 is given as a pseudogene. CDR3 length: 16 amino acids. The CDR3 spells CASSLKGAKRDTEAFF. The CDR3 DNA is TGTGCCAGCAGTCTTAAAGGGGCGAAGAGGGACACTGAAGCTTTCTTT.

The rearrangement uses TRBV10-3 and TRBJ2-7; 7 positions match TRBD2. Germline lookup yields CDR1 ENHRY and CDR2 SYGVKD. V gave up 3 bases and J gave up 9 bases; unmatched junction bases: 5. The CDR3 runs to 12 residues. In DNA form, the CDR3 reads TGTGCCATCAGTGACGGAACGGGAGGGCAGTACTTC. Translating gives CAISDGTGGQYF.

This chain connects TRBV7-2 to TRBJ2-7; D possibly corresponds to TRBD1 (5 bases). V was clipped by 6 bases and J by 0 bases, with 15 bases between them. The CDR3 runs to 15 residues. Germline V gene data show CDR1 as SGHTA and CDR2 as FQGNSA. CDR3 protein: CASRFDRTSSYEQYF. The CDR3 DNA is TGTGCCAGCAGATTTGACAGAACCAGCTCCTACGAGCAGTACTTC.

The V call is TRBV7-9, the J call TRBJ1-1; D uncertain. Trimming cost V 1 base and J 4 bases, with 10 bases left between them. Germline CDR1 reads SEHNR; CDR2 reads FQNEAQ (reference sequence). The CDR3 extends over 14 amino acids. CDR3 sequence reads: CASSLEGASTEAFF. CDR3 nucleotide sequence: TGTGCCAGCAGCTTAGAGGGTGCGAGCACTGAAGCTTTCTTT.

The rearrangement joins TRBV20-1 to TRBJ2-6; D may correspond to TRBD1 or TRBD2 (5 bases each). Germline CDR1 is DFQATT and CDR2 is SNEGSKA (reference sequence). V dropped 2 bases and J dropped 4 bases, with 18 bases sitting between them. The CDR3 spans 17 residues. DNA of the CDR3: TGCAGTGCTAGATCCCCCTGGGGACGGAGCGGGGCCAACGTCCTGACTTTC. Translating gives CSARSPWGRSGANVLTF.

The chain has TRBV2 and TRBJ1-1, with 7 bases fitting TRBD1. The CDR3 has 13 residues. Germline loops: CDR1 SNHLY, CDR2 FYNNEI. V lost 4 bases to trimming and J lost 11 bases; unmatched junction nucleotides: 10. CDR3 sequence reads: CASSVWGRRGAFF. CDR3 in DNA: TGTGCCAGCAGTGTATGGGGGCGCAGGGGGGCTTTCTTT.

V usage is TRBV7-9 and J usage is TRBJ2-4; 11 bases agree with TRBD1. CDR3 length: 21 residues. The V segment lost 5 bases and the J segment 2 bases; nucleotides outside the gene matches: 20. Germline values: CDR1 SEHNR, CDR2 FQNEAQ (reference sequence). CDR3 residues: CASSKIYPDRGPDGSKNIQYF. CDR3 DNA: TGTGCCAGCAGCAAAATCTACCCGGACAGGGGGCCAGATGGGTCCAAAAACATTCAGTACTTC.

The CDR3 loop is CSATGTYNQPQHF. CDR3 coding DNA: TGCAGTGCTACCGGGACCTACAATCAGCCCCAGCATTTT. The chain carries TRBV20-1 and TRBJ1-5, with D perhaps matching TRBD1 (5 bases). The CDR3 loop spans 13 amino acids. Between the trimmed V and J ends, which lost 4 bases and 3 bases, there was a span of 10 bases. From germline, CDR1 is DFQATT and CDR2 SNEGSKA (reference sequence).

V gene TRBV2 combines with J gene TRBJ1-1; maybe TRBD1 (5 bases). V was cut by 2 bases and J by 1 base, with 8 bases left in between. Germline-derived CDR1 and CDR2 are SNHLY and FYNNEI. The CDR3 runs 14 residues. CDR3 protein: CASSERGENTEAFF. In nucleotides, the CDR3 is TGTGCCAGCAGTGAACGAGGGGAGAACACTGAAGCTTTCTTT. Full variable domain (rest looked up from reference TRBV2 and TRBJ1-1): EPEVTQTPSHQVTQMGQEVILRCVPISNHLYFYWYRQILGQKVEFLVSFYNNEISEKSEIFDDQFSVERPDGSNFTLKIRSTKLEDSAMYFCASSERGENTEAFFGQGTRLTVV.

The chain links TRBV10-2 to TRBJ2-3; no definite D call. The CDR3 runs 12 residues. The V end was cut by 6 bases, the J end by 7 bases, with 11 bases between. CDR1 WSHSY and CDR2 SAAADI come from the germline V gene. CDR3 DNA sequence: TGCGCCAGCAGCGCAGTTTTGAATACGCAGTATTTT. Protein product: CASSAVLNTQYF.

The chain employs TRBV7-9 and TRBJ2-7; 10 bases align to TRBD2. This CDR3 is built from 17 residues. CDR1 and CDR2 (germline): SEHNR, FQNEAQ (reference sequence). Trimming took 5 bases from V and 0 from J; bases not matched to a gene: 10. This chain's CDR3 is CASSANRGTSDSYEQYF. The CDR3 bases are TGTGCCAGCAGCGCCAACAGGGGGACTAGCGACTCCTACGAGCAGTACTTC.

The chain employs TRBV9 and TRBJ1-1, with D perhaps matching TRBD1 (5 bases). Trimming stripped 4 bases from V and 1 base from J, with 11 bases between. The CDR3 totals 14 residues. Germline CDR1 reads SGDLS; CDR2 reads YYNGEE. Here the CDR3 reads CASSPGTGNTEAFF. The DNA of the CDR3 is TGTGCCAGCAGCCCGGGGACGGGGAACACTGAAGCTTTCTTT.

The CDR3 loop is CASSLGQGRSGYTF. In DNA, the CDR3 is TGTGCCAGCAGCTTGGGACAGGGACGTAGCGGCTACACCTTC. This chain links TRBV5-5 with TRBJ1-2; 7 bases agree with TRBD1. Trimming cost V 0 bases and J 8 bases; bases outside gene matches: 7. CDR3 length: 14 residues. Germline assignment: CDR1 SGHKS and CDR2 YYEKEE (reference sequence).

The genes are TRBV20-1 and TRBJ1-5, with D perhaps TRBD1 (6 bases). The V gene's germline CDR1 is DFQATT and CDR2 SNEGSKA (reference sequence). The CDR3 loop spans 15 amino acids. Trimming took off 3 bases at V and 2 bases at J, with 14 bases between the two ends. DNA of the CDR3: TGCAGTGCTAGCCCCGGATGGGGGCGCAATCAGCCCCAGCATTTT. Its translation is CSASPGWGRNQPQHF.

The V call is TRBV21-1, the J call TRBJ1-6. TRBV21-1 is given as a pseudogene. This CDR3 is built from 14 residues. CDR3 in amino acids: CASSKGAVNSPLHF. CDR3 sequence (DNA): TGTGCCAGCAGCAAAGGGGCCGTTAATTCACCCCTCCACTTT.

The rearrangement uses TRBV2 and TRBJ1-3; D may be TRBD1 (5 bases). Germline CDR1 SNHLY, CDR2 FYNNEI. The CDR3 runs to 15 residues. Trimming left V 5 bases short and J 2 bases short, with 13 bases between. The CDR3 DNA sequence: TGTGCCAGCAGTCCAAGGACATCTACTGGAAACACCATATATTTT. This codes for CASSPRTSTGNTIYF.

V and J are TRBV14 and TRBJ2-7; 9 positions match TRBD2. This CDR3 is 15 amino acids long. The junction had 1 base not matched to a gene; V was cut back by 1 base and J by 0 bases. Germline V lookup: CDR1 SGHDN, CDR2 FVKESK. The CDR3 nucleotides read TGTGCCAGCAGCCAAGGACTAGCGGCCTCCTACGAGCAGTACTTC. Encoded protein: CASSQGLAASYEQYF. The whole variable domain, remainder taken from reference TRBV14 and TRBJ2-7, is EAGVTQFPSHSVIEKGQTVTLRCDPISGHDNLYWYRRVMGKEIKFLLHFVKESKQDESGMPNNRFLAERTGGTYSTLKVQPAELEDSGVYFCASSQGLAASYEQYFGPGTRLTVT.